The 20 T cell receptor beta chains given below trace back to one sample, sequenced in a study of T cells after posttransplantation cyclophosphamide (dated by TCRdb to about 2016). Library generation was performed with the immunoSEQ multiplex PCR assay. Sourced from immuneACCESS, this table was stored by TCRdb with only in-frame sequences that have V and J called. A share of the clones is absent; for the studies checked, an unresolved V gene accounts for under half, and the remainder has no known explanation. Recorded for this sample are a few thousand clones; around 70% of them occurred a single time. Jointly, the top ten make up roughly 50% of the sample. A control cohort of approximately eleven patients who had been given myeloablative marrow transplants with methotrexate plus a calcineurin inhibitor was sampled 1 year after transplant. The specimen was PBMCs, collected around 290 days after allogeneic stem cell transplant with calcineurin inhibitor and methotrexate. All receptors derive from a female patient aged 50-59 years who received an allogeneic stem cell transplant from an unrelated donor, was CMV-positive, and had acute and chronic GVHD. Some T cells present after a transplant may be cells of the graft donor.

This clone was recorded once. The V call is TRBV19, the J call TRBJ2-2, with D tentatively TRBD2 (6 bases). V was trimmed by 10 bases and J by 5 bases, leaving 11 bases between them. The CDR3 loop spans 12 amino acids. The germline V gene encodes CDR1 LNHDA and CDR2 SQIVND (reference sequence). Written as DNA, the CDR3 is TGTGCCACCCTGCGGGGAACCGGGGAGCTGTTTTTT. Its protein is CATLRGTGELFF.

The chain uses TRBV5-6 and TRBJ1-4; 7 positions match TRBD1. CDR1 is SGHDT and CDR2 is YYEEEE in the germline V gene. This CDR3 comprises 15 residues. The ends lost 4 bases at V and 5 bases at J; junction bases unmatched: 8. In nucleotides, the CDR3 is TGTGCCAGCAGCGAAAACAGGGGATTGAATGAAAAACTGTTTTTT. It specifies CASSENRGLNEKLFF.

The table lists this clone with a few counts. The chain uses TRBV2 and TRBJ1-5; D not certain. This CDR3 has 14 residues. Trimming took off 8 bases at V and 1 base at J, with 12 bases between the two ends. Germline loops: CDR1 SNHLY, CDR2 FYNNEI. CDR3 residues: CASFPLRSNQPQHF. CDR3 coding DNA: TGTGCCAGCTTCCCGTTACGGAGCAATCAGCCCCAGCATTTT.

V is TRBV6-5 and J is TRBJ2-1; D not resolved. CDR1 and CDR2 from the germline V gene are MNHEY and SVGAGI. Trimming left V 6 bases short and J 7 bases short, with 16 bases between. The CDR3 has 14 amino acids. The CDR3 protein is CASSPSWLENEQFF. The CDR3 DNA sequence: TGTGCCAGCAGCCCGTCATGGCTAGAAAATGAGCAGTTCTTC.

This chain links TRBV4-2 with TRBJ2-7, with a possible D match to TRBD2 (6 bases). The length of the CDR3 is 17 residues. Trimming stripped 4 bases from V and 3 bases from J, with 22 bases between. Germline CDR1 LGHNA, CDR2 YNFKEQ. Here the CDR3 DNA reads TGTGCCAGCAGCCCGATACCAGCGGGCCACCTGAACTACGAGCAGTACTTC. Translating gives CASSPIPAGHLNYEQYF.

The chain uses TRBV6-5 and TRBJ2-5; a weak D match, TRBD2 (6 bases). The V gene lost 0 bases and the J gene lost 7 bases, with 12 bases spanning the gap. The CDR3 runs to 14 residues. CDR1 is MNHEY, CDR2 SVGAGI, per germline. The CDR3 region has the DNA TGTGCCAGCAGTTACTCGGGGGGTGAAGGGACCCAGTACTTC. Its translation: CASSYSGGEGTQYF.

Only a few counts were recorded for this clone. The chain links TRBV6-1 to TRBJ1-1, with D unclear. Germline lookup yields CDR1 MNHNS and CDR2 SASEGT. The CDR3 is made up of 14 amino acids. Trimming left V 2 bases short and J 3 bases short, with 10 bases between. CDR3 protein: CASSESRRDTEAFF. The CDR3 coding sequence is TGTGCCAGCAGTGAAAGTCGGAGGGACACTGAAGCTTTCTTT.

The rearrangement uses TRBV7-9 and TRBJ2-7, with 11 bases fitting TRBD2. The CDR3 is 17 amino acids. Trimming cost V 1 base and J 1 base; bases outside gene matches: 6. Germline assignment: CDR1 SEHNR and CDR2 FQNEAQ (reference sequence). The CDR3 DNA reads TGTGCCAGCAGCTTAGGCCCCGGGACTAGCGGTTCCTACGAGCAGTACTTC. Protein sequence: CASSLGPGTSGSYEQYF.

This clone was recorded once. The chain is built from TRBV5-6 and TRBJ1-5; D might be TRBD1 (5 bases). The CDR3 is made up of 15 amino acids. In germline, CDR1 is SGHDT, CDR2 YYEEEE. V was shortened by 3 bases and J by 1 base, with 11 bases between the two germline ends. The CDR3 region has the DNA TGTGCCAGCAGCTGGGGCTTTGCCAGCAATCAGCCCCAGCATTTT. This sequence encodes CASSWGFASNQPQHF. The variable domain in full, with the rest retrieved from reference TRBV5-6 and TRBJ1-5, is DAGVTQSPTHLIKTRGQQVTLRCSPKSGHDTVSWYQQALGQGPQFIFQYYEEEERQRGNFPDRFSGHQFPNYSSELNVNALLLGDSALYLCASSWGFASNQPQHFGDGTRLSIL.

This clone qualifies as medium-sized. This sample includes further DNA sequences coding for the same CDR3. This chain links TRBV28 with TRBJ2-1, with a weak D call TRBD2 (6 bases). The CDR3 totals 14 residues. Deletions cut 2 bases from V and 4 bases from J, with 9 bases between. Germline-derived CDR1 and CDR2 are MDHEN and SYDVKM. The CDR3 DNA sequence: TGTGCCAGCAGTTTAGGCGGGGCTTACAATGAGCAGTTCTTC. It yields the protein CASSLGGAYNEQFF.

The chain links TRBV5-1 to TRBJ2-7; TRBD2 matches 10 bases. The trim removed 0 bases at V and 4 bases at J, leaving 7 bases unmatched. The CDR3 has 16 residues. Germline-derived CDR1 and CDR2 are SGHRS and YFSETQ. CDR3 in amino acids: CASSLDTSGIKYEQYF. The CDR3 DNA reads TGCGCCAGCAGCTTGGATACTAGCGGGATAAAGTACGAGCAGTACTTC.

V gene TRBV7-8 combines with J gene TRBJ1-1; D is perhaps TRBD1 (5 bases). CDR1 is SGHVS and CDR2 is FQNEAQ in the germline V gene. Trimming took off 0 bases at V and 4 bases at J, with 6 bases between the two ends. The CDR3 covers 13 residues. CDR3 coding DNA: TGTGCCAGCAGCTTAGCAGGGGTCACTGAAGCTTTCTTT. Protein product: CASSLAGVTEAFF. Full variable domain (rest looked up from reference TRBV7-8 and TRBJ1-1): GAGVSQSPRYKVAKRGQDVALRCDPISGHVSLFWYQQALGQGPEFLTYFQNEAQLDKSGLPSDRFFAERPEGSVSTLKIQRTQQEDSAVYLCASSLAGVTEAFFGQGTRLTVV.

V gene TRBV6-1 combines with J gene TRBJ1-2; D may be TRBD1 (5 bases). Germline loops: CDR1 MNHNS, CDR2 SASEGT. The length of the CDR3 is 13 residues. With 3 bases removed from V and 4 bases from J, the gap between germline ends came to 9 bases. CDR3 residues: CASSEEGSYGYTF. The CDR3 DNA reads TGTGCCAGCAGTGAGGAGGGGAGCTATGGCTACACCTTC.

This chain connects TRBV7-2 to TRBJ2-1; 11 bases agree with TRBD2. CDR1 is SGHTA and CDR2 is FQGNSA in the germline V gene. This CDR3 spans 15 amino acids. Trimming cost V 1 base and J 7 bases; bases outside gene matches: 3. CDR3 sequence (DNA): TGTGCCAGCAGCTTAGTAGCGGGAGGGGGTAATGAGCAGTTCTTC. Translating it yields CASSLVAGGGNEQFF.

The DNA of the CDR3 is TGTGCCAGCATCAATTTGGGGGGTTTTGAGCAGTTCTTC. Translating gives CASINLGGFEQFF. V is TRBV5-3 and J is TRBJ2-1, with D perhaps matching TRBD2 (6 bases). TRBV5-3 is identified as an open reading frame with a role that is uncertain. V dropped 8 bases and J dropped 9 bases, with 18 bases sitting between them. CDR3 length: 13 amino acids.

This clone was seen at least ten times. The junction departs from the called germline gene at one end, perhaps through a read error. The chain uses TRBV7-9 and TRBJ1-1; a weak D match, TRBD1 (5 bases). CDR3 length equals 15 residues. CDR1 is SEHNR and CDR2 is FQNEAQ in the germline V gene (reference sequence). The DNA for the CDR3 is TGTGCCAGCACCTTACCCCAGGGTTTGAACACTGAAGCTTTCTTT. Amino acids: CASTLPQGLNTEAFF.

V usage is TRBV15 and J usage is TRBJ1-6; 9 bases map to TRBD1. V dropped 2 bases and J dropped 7; count of bases not matched to a gene: 3. Germline lookup yields CDR1 LNHNV and CDR2 YYDKDF (reference sequence). The CDR3 is made up of 15 amino acids. The CDR3, as DNA: TGTGCCACCAGCAGATACAGGGGGCAGAATTCACCCCTCCACTTT. This sequence encodes CATSRYRGQNSPLHF.

The CDR3 protein is CAWSGQGASGNTIYF. The CDR3 bases are TGTGCCTGGAGCGGGCAGGGGGCCTCTGGAAACACCATATATTTT. This sequence joins TRBV30 and TRBJ1-3; 8 bases line up with TRBD1. Unmatched junction bases numbered 4, after V lost 3 bases and J lost 0 bases. CDR3 length: 15 amino acids. In germline, CDR1 is GTSNPN, CDR2 SVGIG (reference sequence).

The chain joins TRBV9 to TRBJ2-7; 7 nucleotides align to TRBD1. From germline, CDR1 is SGDLS and CDR2 YYNGEE. The V and J ends lost 3 bases and 2 bases, in that order; junction bases with no gene match: 2. The CDR3 contains 13 residues. CDR3 DNA: TGTGCCAGCAGCGCGCAGGGGGCCTACGAGCAGTACTTC. Encoded protein: CASSAQGAYEQYF.

The J gene is TRBJ1-1, the V gene TRBV11-3; D gene unclear. CDR1 and CDR2 (germline): SGHNT, YENEEA. Trimming removed 6 bases from V and 3 bases from J, with 17 bases in between. The CDR3 is 15 amino acids. CDR3 sequence reads: CASSHRGGRDTEAFF. The CDR3 DNA reads as TGTGCCAGCAGTCACCGGGGAGGGAGGGACACTGAAGCTTTCTTT.